These 22 T cell receptor beta chains share one sample of origin, sequenced in a study of T cell responses to AZD1222 COVID-19 vaccine. The repertoire was sequenced with immunoSEQ multiplex PCR; TCRdb's copy has only in-frame clones and lacks some. In the table there are about 120,000 clones, 70% to 90% of which are singletons. The material was peripheral blood, obtained on day 0 of MenACWY control vaccination. The receptors come from an adult in good health.

This sequence joins TRBV15 and TRBJ2-5; D is unclear. V was cut by 0 bases and J by 9 bases, with 14 bases left in between. Germline V gene sequence: CDR1 LNHNV, CDR2 YYDKDF (reference sequence). CDR3 length: 14 amino acids. CDR3 sequence: CATSRDPGPEAQYF. In DNA, the CDR3 is TGTGCCACCAGCAGAGATCCGGGCCCTGAGGCCCAGTACTTC.

The chain couples TRBV19 to TRBJ2-7; TRBD2 aligns across 10 bases. The CDR3 length is 16 residues. Germline V CDR1 and CDR2: LNHDA, SQIVND (reference sequence). Germline trimming cut 10 bases from V and 0 bases from J; bases unmatched to any gene: 12. CDR3 sequence reads: CATVKSGGANSYEQYF. The CDR3 nucleotides read TGTGCCACTGTGAAGAGCGGGGGGGCCAACTCCTACGAGCAGTACTTC. The whole variable domain, filled in from reference TRBV19 and TRBJ2-7, reads DGGITQSPKYLFRKEGQNVTLSCEQNLNHDAMYWYRQDPGQGLRLIYYSQIVNDFQKGDIAEGYSVSREKKESFPLTVTSAQKNPTAFYLCATVKSGGANSYEQYFGPGTRLTVT.

The rearrangement links TRBV4-2 to TRBJ2-2; 7 nucleotides align to TRBD1. This CDR3 is 16 amino acids long. Germline values: CDR1 LGHNA, CDR2 YNFKEQ. The V and J ends lost 4 bases and 0 bases, in that order; junction bases with no gene match: 5. The CDR3 DNA sequence: TGTGCCAGCAGCCCATTTACAGGGGCGAACACCGGGGAGCTGTTTTTT. Translated, it gives CASSPFTGANTGELFF.

The chain employs TRBV10-2 and TRBJ2-3, with 7 positions matching TRBD2. CDR3 length: 17 residues. CDR1 and CDR2 (germline): WSHSY, SAAADI. The V gene end was trimmed by 7 bases and the J gene end by 4 bases; junction bases not matched to a gene: 17. CDR3 loop: CASIRRGGPTSPDTQYF. Written as DNA, the CDR3 is TGCGCCAGCATAAGGAGGGGCGGGCCGACTAGCCCAGATACGCAGTATTTT.

The rearrangement uses TRBV6-5 and TRBJ1-2; maybe TRBD1 (5 bases). This CDR3 comprises 13 residues. Germline assignment: CDR1 MNHEY and CDR2 SVGAGI. V was cut by 11 bases and J by 3 bases, with 16 bases left in between. The CDR3 nucleotides read TGTGCCTTTGCTTGGGCGGGGGACTATGGCTACACCTTC. As protein: CAFAWAGDYGYTF.

J is TRBJ1-2 and V is TRBV10-3, with D hard to call. Germline values: CDR1 ENHRY, CDR2 SYGVKD. Trimming pared 2 bases from V and 9 bases from J, leaving 7 bases between. This CDR3 has 11 amino acids. The DNA of the CDR3 is TGTGCCATCAGTGAGGAGAGGCGCTACACCTTC. It codes for CAISEERRYTF.

The chain couples TRBV7-2 to TRBJ2-1, with 9 nucleotides matching TRBD1. The length of the CDR3 is 15 residues. Germline trimming cut 6 bases from V and 0 bases from J; bases unmatched to any gene: 3. The germline V gene has CDR1 SGHTA and CDR2 FQGNSA. Written as DNA, the CDR3 is TGTGCCAGCAGAAAGGACAGGGGCTCCTACAATGAGCAGTTCTTC. It is translated as CASRKDRGSYNEQFF.

The V and J genes are TRBV4-2 and TRBJ1-6, with a tentative D call TRBD1 (6 bases). The CDR3 sequence is 14 residues long. V dropped 1 base and J dropped 10 bases, with 11 bases sitting between them. Germline CDR1 LGHNA, CDR2 YNFKEQ. CDR3 amino acids: CASSQAGVGSPLHF. The DNA for the CDR3 is TGTGCCAGCAGCCAAGCAGGGGTAGGATCACCCCTCCACTTT.

This clone was seen a single time. This chain joins TRBV4-1 and TRBJ2-2, with 9 bases lining up with TRBD1. CDR1 is MGHRA and CDR2 is YSYEKL in the germline V gene. V shed 3 bases and J 5 bases; nucleotides not matched to a gene: 7. This CDR3 region has 16 residues. CDR3 sequence reads: CASSQTGTGKTGELFF. The CDR3 DNA reads as TGCGCCAGCAGCCAGACCGGGACAGGGAAGACCGGGGAGCTGTTTTTT.

This clone appeared a single time. The chain recombines TRBV27 with TRBJ1-1; a possible D gene is TRBD1 (5 bases). This CDR3 spans 16 amino acids. The germline V gene has CDR1 MNHEY and CDR2 SMNVEV (reference sequence). Trimming pared 2 bases from V and 2 bases from J, leaving 15 bases between. For the CDR3, the DNA is TGTGCCAGCAGTTTAGAGGACACCATTCTTAACACTGAAGCTTTCTTT. Translated: CASSLEDTILNTEAFF.

A few counts support this clone. The rearrangement joins TRBV6-5 to TRBJ1-6, with a weak D call TRBD1 (5 bases). CDR1 is MNHEY and CDR2 is SVGAGI in the germline V gene. V was cut by 5 bases and J by 13 bases, with 21 bases left in between. The CDR3 is 15 amino acids. CDR3 bases: TGTGCCAGCAGTAAGACCAGGACCCGGGGCTTCCCCCTCCACTTT. It yields the protein CASSKTRTRGFPLHF.

The V gene is TRBV2, the J gene TRBJ1-5; no clear D. The germline V and J ends were trimmed by 4 bases and 3 bases, with 10 bases remaining between them. Germline CDR1 and CDR2: SNHLY and FYNNEI. The CDR3 extends over 14 amino acids. The CDR3 DNA follows: TGTGCCAGCAGTGTAAGGACGGACAATCAGCCCCAGCATTTT. This codes for CASSVRTDNQPQHF.

The V call is TRBV5-1, the J call TRBJ2-7; the D gene is possibly TRBD1 (5 bases). V shed 1 base and J shed 1 base, with 18 bases lying between them. CDR3 length: 17 amino acids. Germline CDR1 reads SGHRS; CDR2 reads YFSETQ. This chain's CDR3 is CASSLRGPGALSYEQYF. CDR3 bases: TGCGCCAGCAGCTTGAGGGGCCCGGGTGCACTGTCCTACGAGCAGTACTTC.

This chain uses TRBV7-9 with TRBJ1-2; tentatively, D is TRBD1 (6 bases). CDR1 and CDR2 (germline): SEHNR, FQNEAQ (reference sequence). The length of the CDR3 is 15 residues. V lost 1 base to trimming and J lost 8 bases, with 17 bases between them. CDR3 sequence reads: CASSLVGGGVGGYTF. CDR3 DNA sequence: TGTGCCAGCAGCTTAGTAGGAGGGGGAGTCGGAGGCTACACCTTC. The variable domain in full, with the rest retrieved from reference TRBV7-9 and TRBJ1-2, is DTGVSQNPRHKITKRGQNVTFRCDPISEHNRLYWYRQTLGQGPEFLTYFQNEAQLEKSRLLSDRFSAERPKGSFSTLEIQRTEQGDSAMYLCASSLVGGGVGGYTFGSGTRLTVV.

The CDR3 DNA follows: TGTGCCAGCAGCTTGGAAGGGGTGAACACCGGGGAGCTGTTTTTT. It specifies CASSLEGVNTGELFF. This chain links TRBV5-6 with TRBJ2-2, with D perhaps matching TRBD1 (5 bases). The V end lost 0 bases, the J end lost 1 base, and 7 bases lay between the germline ends. From germline, CDR1 is SGHDT and CDR2 YYEEEE. This CDR3 has 15 residues.

The chain combines TRBV6-2 or TRBV6-3 with TRBJ2-3; D gene unclear. Looked up from germline, CDR1 is MNHEY and CDR2 is SVGEGT. V was trimmed by 4 bases and J by 1 base, leaving 12 bases between them. This CDR3 contains 15 residues. CDR3 DNA sequence: TGTGCCAGCAGTTCGCCAGGCCAAGGCACAGATACGCAGTATTTT. It is translated as CASSSPGQGTDTQYF.

This clone was seen once. The CDR3: CASSLGTSGGNEQFF. CDR3 nucleotide sequence: TGTGCCAGTAGTCTAGGGACTAGCGGGGGTAATGAGCAGTTCTTC. The V gene is TRBV19, the J gene TRBJ2-1, with TRBD2 identical over 14 bases. CDR1 and CDR2 (germline): LNHDA, SQIVND (reference sequence). CDR3 length equals 15 residues. The J segment lost 7 bases and the V segment lost 5 bases, leaving 4 bases of the junction unmatched.

The chain employs TRBV4-1 and TRBJ2-3; 11 bases line up with TRBD1. Germline V lookup: CDR1 MGHRA, CDR2 YSYEKL. The CDR3 has 15 amino acids. J lost 5 bases, V lost 6 bases, and 7 bases had no gene match. The CDR3 here is CASSRGQGVIDTQYF. The CDR3 bases are TGCGCCAGCAGTCGGGGACAGGGGGTAATAGATACGCAGTATTTT.

Of note for this clone: Sequence at one end of the junction differs from germline and may be a read error. The gene calls are TRBV4-2 and TRBJ2-5; unclear D gene. CDR3 length equals 11 residues. Germline assignment: CDR1 LGHNA and CDR2 YNFKEQ. This chain's CDR3 is CASSQGQVPNF. DNA for the CDR3: TGTGCCAGCAGCCAAGGGCAGGTCCCAAACTTC.

This clone has only a few counts. For the CDR3, the DNA is TGTGCCAGCAGCCCGCTCAGGGGGGGTAATTCACCCCTCCACTTT. It is translated as CASSPLRGGNSPLHF. The V gene is TRBV7-2, the J gene TRBJ1-6, with 7 positions matching TRBD1. Germline trimming cut 5 bases from V and 6 bases from J; bases unmatched to any gene: 7. The germline gives CDR1 SGHTA, CDR2 FQGNSA. The CDR3 totals 15 residues.

The chain carries TRBV3-1 (or the pseudogene TRBV3-2) and TRBJ2-7, with 8 bases aligning to TRBD2. V trimming: 3 bases; J trimming: 6 bases; junction bases outside the gene matches: 4. Per germline, CDR1 LGHDT and CDR2 YNNKEL (reference sequence). The CDR3 is 13 residues long. CDR3 residues: CASSHVRGGEQYF. The CDR3 bases are TGTGCCAGCAGCCACGTTCGGGGGGGCGAGCAGTACTTC.

This rearrangement joins TRBV28 to TRBJ1-2, with no clear D. The CDR3 is made up of 12 amino acids. Germline V gene data show CDR1 as MDHEN and CDR2 as SYDVKM. Trimming removed 0 bases at V and 8 bases at J, with 7 bases between. The chain's CDR3 is CASSLWDAGYTF. The CDR3 DNA sequence: TGTGCCAGCAGTTTATGGGACGCGGGCTACACCTTC.